The 2 T cell receptor beta chains in this list originate from one sample, sequenced in a study of T cells in Graves' hyperthyroidism and ophthalmopathy. It was RNA transcripts that yielded the amplified TCR beta CDR3 regions. During a first-round RT-PCR of the TCR CDR3, the HTBI primer set was used. TCRdb analysed the multiplex PCR reads with MiXCR anew, one entry per CDR3 protein. Among fewer than 450,000 distinct CDR3 sequences listed, 13% to 15% were seen once. Sequencing was done on a sample of blood. The receptors derive from a woman aged 60-70 years with Graves' ophthalmopathy.

This clonotype came up many times. In nucleotides, the CDR3 is TGTGCCAGCAGTTTCCCGGGACTAGCGGTGTCCTACAATGAGCAGTTCTTC. It codes for CASSFPGLAVSYNEQFF. The rearrangement joins TRBV12-3 or TRBV12-4 to TRBJ2-1; 11 bases line up with TRBD2. The CDR3 is 17 amino acids. Losses at the gene ends were 3 bases for V and 1 base for J; bases not matched to a gene: 5.

There are a few counts of this clonotype. The chain carries TRBV12-3 or TRBV12-4 and TRBJ2-2; no reliable D call. Trimming pared 5 bases from V and 7 bases from J, leaving 5 bases between. This CDR3 region has 11 residues. CDR3: CASSRIGELFF. CDR3 coding DNA: TGTGCCAGCAGTCGAATCGGGGAGCTGTTTTTT.